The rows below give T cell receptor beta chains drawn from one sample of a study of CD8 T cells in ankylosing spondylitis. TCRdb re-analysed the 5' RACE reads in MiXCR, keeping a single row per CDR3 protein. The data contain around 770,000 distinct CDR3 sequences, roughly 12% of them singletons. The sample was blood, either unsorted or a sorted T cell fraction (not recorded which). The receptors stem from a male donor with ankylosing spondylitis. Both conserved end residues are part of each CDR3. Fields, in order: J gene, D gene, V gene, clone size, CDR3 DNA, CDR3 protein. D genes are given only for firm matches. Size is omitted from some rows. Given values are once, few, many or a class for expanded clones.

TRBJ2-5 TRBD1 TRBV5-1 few TGCGCCAGCAGCTTATTTAGGACAGGGGGCGAGACCCAGTACTTC CASSLFRTGGETQYF
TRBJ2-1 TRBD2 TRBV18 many TGTGCCAGCTCACCACCTGGGCTAGCGGGAGCCTACAATGAGCAGTTCTTC CASSPPGLAGAYNEQFF
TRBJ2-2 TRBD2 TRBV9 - TGTGCCAGCAGCCCAACGACTCGCGGGGGGCGGACCGGGGAGCTGTTTTTT CASSPTTRGGRTGELFF
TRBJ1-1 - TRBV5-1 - TGCGCCAGCAGCTTGGGCCCTATTAACACTGAAGCTTTCTTT CASSLGPINTEAFF
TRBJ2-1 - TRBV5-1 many TGCGCCAGCAGCTTGGTGGAGCAGACGGACGACAATGAGCAGTTCTTC CASSLVEQTDDNEQFF
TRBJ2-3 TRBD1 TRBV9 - TGTGCCAGCAGCCCCGGGACAGGGGCCCTATCAGATACGCAGTATTTT CASSPGTGALSDTQYF
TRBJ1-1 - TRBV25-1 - TGTGCCAGCAGTGAATACGGGGGACGATACGACACTGAAGCTTTCTTT CASSEYGGRYDTEAFF
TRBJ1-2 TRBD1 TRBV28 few TGTGCCAGCAGTTCCGCCGGGACAGGGTCGAGGTATGGCTACACCTTC CASSSAGTGSRYGYTF
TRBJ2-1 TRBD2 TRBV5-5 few TGTGCCAGCAGCAGGGGACTAGCGGGAGCGGACAATGAGCAGTTCTTC CASSRGLAGADNEQFF
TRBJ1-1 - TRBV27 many TGTGCCAGCAGTCCGACGCATCTGGGGTTTGGGGGCCGGGATGAAGCTTTCTTT CASSPTHLGFGGRDEAFF
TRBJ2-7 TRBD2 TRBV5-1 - TGCGCCAGCAGCTTGTGGGGGACTAGCGGGAGCCGGTCGGACGAGCAGTACTTC CASSLWGTSGSRSDEQYF
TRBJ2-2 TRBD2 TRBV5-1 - TGCGCCAGCAGCCCAACTAGCGGGGGGCCCCCGAACACCGGGGAGCTGTTTTTT CASSPTSGGPPNTGELFF
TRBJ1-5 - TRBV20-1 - TGCAGTGCTCCAGTGGACAGCTATAGCAATCAGCCCCAGCATTTT CSAPVDSYSNQPQHF
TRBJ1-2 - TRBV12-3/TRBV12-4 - TGTGCCAGCAGTTTAGCCCCCGACCTCGGCTACACCTTC CASSLAPDLGYTF
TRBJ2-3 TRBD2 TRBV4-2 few TGTGCCAGCAGCCAAGACCTAGCGGGAGGGCATGTAGATACGCAGTATTTT CASSQDLAGGHVDTQYF
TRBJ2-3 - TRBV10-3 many TGTGCCATCAGCCAACACCAGGGGCAAGATACGCAGTATTTT CAISQHQGQDTQYF
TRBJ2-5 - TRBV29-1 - TGCAGCGCCAAGGTGCAGGACCAAGAGACCCAGTACTTC CSAKVQDQETQYF
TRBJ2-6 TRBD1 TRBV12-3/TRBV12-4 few TGTGCCAGCAGAGATGACAGGGCTGGGGCCAACGTCCTGACTTTC CASRDDRAGANVLTF
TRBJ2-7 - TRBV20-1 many TGCAGTGGGAGATGGGCGTCCTACGAGCAGTACTTC CSGRWASYEQYF
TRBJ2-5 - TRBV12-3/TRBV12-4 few TGTGCCAGCAGTTTACCCGGGACGGTCCAAGAGACCCAGTACTTC CASSLPGTVQETQYF
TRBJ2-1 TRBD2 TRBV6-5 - TGTGCCAGCAGTTACTGGGGACTAGCGAACAATGAGCAGTTCTTC CASSYWGLANNEQFF
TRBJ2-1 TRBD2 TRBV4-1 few TGCGCCAGCAGCCAAGATAAAGCGGGACCCTACAATGAGCAGTTCTTC CASSQDKAGPYNEQFF
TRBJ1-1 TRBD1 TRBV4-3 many TGCGCCAGCAGCATTCAGGGACAGGAAGGCACTGAAGCTTTCTTT CASSIQGQEGTEAFF
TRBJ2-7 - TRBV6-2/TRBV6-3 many TGTGCCAGCAGTTATATCCGACAGAGGGGGTACGAGCAGTACTTC CASSYIRQRGYEQYF
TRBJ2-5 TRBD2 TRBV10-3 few TGTGCCATCATGGGCGGGAGGGACCAAGAGACCCAGTACTTC CAIMGGRDQETQYF
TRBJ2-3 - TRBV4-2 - TGTGCCAGCAGCCAAGATGAGGAATTCGGCACAGATACGCAGTATTTT CASSQDEEFGTDTQYF
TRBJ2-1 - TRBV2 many TGTGCCAGCAGTTTCCGCTTGCACAATGAGCAGTTCTTC CASSFRLHNEQFF
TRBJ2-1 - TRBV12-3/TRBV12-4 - TGTGCCAGCACCTCGGGGAGCTTGCAGTTCTTC CASTSGSLQFF
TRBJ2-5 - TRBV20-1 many TGCAGTCCCCCCCCCCGGGACTACCAAGAGACCCAGTACTTC CSPPPRDYQETQYF
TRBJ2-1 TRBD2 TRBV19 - TGTGCCAGTAGTATAGGGGGTAGCGGGGTCTACAATGAGCAGTTCTTC CASSIGGSGVYNEQFF
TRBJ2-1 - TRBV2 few TGTGCCAGCAGTGACTTCGAGGGGCATGAGCAGTTCTTC CASSDFEGHEQFF
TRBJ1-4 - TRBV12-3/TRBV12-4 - TGTGCCAGCAGACCACCAGTGGCGACTAATGAAAAACTGTTTTTT CASRPPVATNEKLFF
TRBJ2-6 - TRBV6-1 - TGTGCCAGCAGGGGGCCTGGGGCCAACGTCCTGACTTTC CASRGPGANVLTF
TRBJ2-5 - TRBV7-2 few TGTGCCAGCAGCTTTGTCACCCAAGAGACCCAGTACTTC CASSFVTQETQYF
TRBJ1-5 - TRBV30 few TGTGCCTGGAGTGTACGGGGGGATCAGCCCCAGCATTTT CAWSVRGDQPQHF
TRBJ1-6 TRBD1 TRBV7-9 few TGTGCCAGCAGCGGGACAGGGGGCAGCTCCTATAATTCACCCCTCCACTTT CASSGTGGSSYNSPLHF
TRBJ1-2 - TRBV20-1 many TGCAGTGCTAGAGAGGCCTCCGGGGTCCCTAACTATGGCTACACCTTC CSAREASGVPNYGYTF
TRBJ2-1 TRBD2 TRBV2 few TGTGCCAGCAGTGGTAGCGGGAGAGCATCCAATGAGCAGTTCTTC CASSGSGRASNEQFF
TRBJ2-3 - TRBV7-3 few TGTGCCAGCAGCTTATGGCGCACAGATACGCAGTATTTT CASSLWRTDTQYF
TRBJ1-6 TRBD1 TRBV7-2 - TGTGCCAGCAGCCCGACAGGGGAACCTAATTCACCCCTCCACTTT CASSPTGEPNSPLHF
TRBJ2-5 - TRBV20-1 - TGCAGTGCTCTGGGGATCGGACAAGAGACCCAGTACTTC CSALGIGQETQYF
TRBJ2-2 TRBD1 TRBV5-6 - TGTGCCAGCAGCTTCATACAGGGGGCGTTAAACACCGGGGAGCTGTTTTTT CASSFIQGALNTGELFF
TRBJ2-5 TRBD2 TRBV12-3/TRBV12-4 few TGTGCCAGCAGTACCGGGACTAGCGGCACCCCCCAAGAGACCCAGTACTTC CASSTGTSGTPQETQYF
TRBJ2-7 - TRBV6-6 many TGTGCCAGCACTCGGGAATCCTACGAGCAGTACTTC CASTRESYEQYF
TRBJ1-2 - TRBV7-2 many TGTGCCAGCAGCGGAAGTTCCCTCTACTATGGCTACACCTTC CASSGSSLYYGYTF
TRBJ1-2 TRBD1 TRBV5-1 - TGCGCCAGCAGCTTGGACTGGGACAGCTACTATGGCTACACCTTC CASSLDWDSYYGYTF
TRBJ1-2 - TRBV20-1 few TGCAGTGCTACTCGGCAGGTAGCTAACTATGGCTACACCTTC CSATRQVANYGYTF
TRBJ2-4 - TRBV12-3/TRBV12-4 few TGTGCCAGCAGTTTGAATCAGGGCCTAGCCAAAAACATTCAGTACTTC CASSLNQGLAKNIQYF
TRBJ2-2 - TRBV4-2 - TGTGCCAGCAGCCACCAAGAACAGGACGGCGGGGAGCTGTTTTTT CASSHQEQDGGELFF
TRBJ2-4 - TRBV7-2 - TGTGCCAGCAGCTTAGGAGGGGGAATAGCCAAAAACATTCAGTACTTC CASSLGGGIAKNIQYF
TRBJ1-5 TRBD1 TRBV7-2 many TGTGCCAGCAGCCTCCGACAGGGCCAGCCCCAGCATTTT CASSLRQGQPQHF
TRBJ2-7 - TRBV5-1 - TGCGCCAGCAGCTTGTTAGTAGGGACGAGCGAGCAGTACTTC CASSLLVGTSEQYF
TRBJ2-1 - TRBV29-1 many TGCAGCGTTGAGCTCCTTGGAAATGAGCAGTTCTTC CSVELLGNEQFF
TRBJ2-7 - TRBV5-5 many TGTGCCAGCAGCTTGGTGGGTGGCGACGAGCAGTACTTC CASSLVGGDEQYF